The 25 T cell receptor beta chains given below trace back to one sample, sequenced in a study of cytomegalovirus exposure and HLA in healthy donors. The PCR ran on 60 Vbeta and 13 Jbeta primers. Profiling relied on immunoSEQ multiplex PCR, and the TCRdb table lists in-frame clones only, not all of them. This table holds roughly 100,000 clones. The sample was PBMCs. The receptor source for this set is a man between 35 and 55 years old in good health and CMV-seronegative.

The rearrangement joins TRBV18 to TRBJ2-3; maybe TRBD2 (5 bases). CDR3 length: 16 residues. Germline V lookup: CDR1 KGHSH, CDR2 LQKENI. Trimming removed 3 bases at V and 3 bases at J, with 16 bases between. As DNA, the CDR3 is TGTGCCAGCTCACCCGGCGAACAAGAGGGTACAGATACGCAGTATTTT. Amino acid sequence: CASSPGEQEGTDTQYF.

This chain links TRBV7-8 with TRBJ1-5, with D maybe TRBD1 (6 bases). From germline, CDR1 is SGHVS and CDR2 FQNEAQ. Trimming pared 5 bases from V and 4 bases from J, leaving 15 bases between. This CDR3 is built from 15 residues. CDR3 region: CASSTENTGNQPQHF. Written as DNA, the CDR3 is TGTGCCAGCAGCACCGAAAATACAGGGAATCAGCCCCAGCATTTT. Combining the CDR3 with reference TRBV7-8 and TRBJ1-5 gives the whole variable domain GAGVSQSPRYKVAKRGQDVALRCDPISGHVSLFWYQQALGQGPEFLTYFQNEAQLDKSGLPSDRFFAERPEGSVSTLKIQRTQQEDSAVYLCASSTENTGNQPQHFGDGTRLSIL.

The J gene is TRBJ2-1, the V gene TRBV21-1; TRBD1, as called in the table, went unchecked against the DNA. TRBV21-1 constitutes a pseudogene. This CDR3 is built from 18 residues. The CDR3 DNA follows: TGTGCCAGCAGCAACTGGGACAGGGATATGTCGACCTGGAATGAGCAGTTCTTC. Translating it yields CASSNWDRDMSTWNEQFF.

V and J are TRBV30 and TRBJ1-4; TRBD1 might be the D (5 bases). CDR1 is GTSNPN and CDR2 is SVGIG in the germline V gene (reference sequence). The CDR3 runs to 15 residues. Trimming shortened V by 1 base and J by 3 bases, and 12 bases separated the two germline ends. CDR3 loop: CAWSARQPANEKLFF. The CDR3 nucleotides read TGTGCCTGGAGTGCCCGACAGCCGGCTAATGAAAAACTGTTTTTT.

The chain carries TRBV4-2 and TRBJ1-4; D is possibly TRBD1 (6 bases). Germline V gene data show CDR1 as LGHNA and CDR2 as YNFKEQ. Trimming removed 1 base at V and 3 bases at J, with 12 bases between. The CDR3 contains 16 residues. As DNA, the CDR3 is TGTGCCAGCAGCCAAGCCTTACAGGGACCTAATGAAAAACTGTTTTTT. Translation: CASSQALQGPNEKLFF.

This rearrangement joins TRBV7-2 to TRBJ2-3; D possibly corresponds to TRBD1 (5 bases). With 5 bases removed from V and 5 bases from J, the gap between germline ends came to 17 bases. The CDR3 is 15 amino acids. Germline values: CDR1 SGHTA, CDR2 FQGNSA. CDR3 nucleotide sequence: TGTGCCAGCAGCCCGAGGACAAGTGCTGGAGATACGCAGTATTTT. Translated, it gives CASSPRTSAGDTQYF.

The chain is built from TRBV4-3 and TRBJ1-2; a weak D match, TRBD1 (5 bases). The ends were cut back, 0 bases at V and 1 base at J, with 15 bases in the middle. CDR3 length: 17 residues. CDR1 LGHNA and CDR2 YSLEER come from the germline V gene. The CDR3 reads CASSQDQGRPNNYGYTF. CDR3 DNA sequence: TGCGCCAGCAGCCAAGATCAGGGAAGACCCAATAACTATGGCTACACCTTC.

The chain has TRBV7-2 and TRBJ2-7; 7 bases match TRBD2. This CDR3 is built from 18 residues. Germline CDR1 and CDR2: SGHTA and FQGNSA. The V gene end was trimmed by 3 bases and the J gene end by 0 bases; junction bases not matched to a gene: 14. The CDR3 nucleotides read TGTGCCAGCAGCTTGATCCCTGGGGGGGTAAGAACCTCCTACGAGCAGTACTTC. Translating it yields CASSLIPGGVRTSYEQYF.

This sequence joins TRBV7-2 and TRBJ2-3, with TRBD2 matching over 8 bases. The germline gives CDR1 SGHTA, CDR2 FQGNSA. The CDR3 loop spans 14 amino acids. V was clipped by 8 bases and J by 3 bases; unmatched bases: 7. CDR3 DNA: TGTGCCAGCGGGCGGGGGGATTGGACAGATACGCAGTATTTT. Protein product: CASGRGDWTDTQYF.

This rearrangement joins TRBV6-9 to TRBJ2-3, with D tentatively TRBD2 (5 bases). Trimming pared 4 bases from V and 0 bases from J, leaving 20 bases between. The CDR3 spans 18 residues. The germline V gene has CDR1 MNHGY and CDR2 SVAAGI. This CDR3 reads CASSWAPKEAQSTDTQYF. The CDR3, as DNA: TGTGCCAGCAGTTGGGCCCCTAAGGAGGCGCAAAGCACAGATACGCAGTATTTT.

This chain joins TRBV19 and TRBJ1-6; 8 bases map to TRBD1. Germline CDR1 is LNHDA and CDR2 is SQIVND (reference sequence). There are 13 residues in the CDR3. With V trimmed by 11 bases and J by 7 bases, 7 bases remained unmatched. Written as DNA, the CDR3 is TGTGCCGCGGGGGACAGGTCAAATTCACCCCTCCACTTT. Residues: CAAGDRSNSPLHF. Together with reference TRBV19 and TRBJ1-6, the CDR3 gives the full variable domain: DGGITQSPKYLFRKEGQNVTLSCEQNLNHDAMYWYRQDPGQGLRLIYYSQIVNDFQKGDIAEGYSVSREKKESFPLTVTSAQKNPTAFYLCAAGDRSNSPLHFGNGTRLTVT.

The J gene is TRBJ2-3, the V gene TRBV9; possible D gene TRBD2, 7 bases. Germline V gives CDR1 SGDLS, CDR2 YYNGEE. There are 14 residues in the CDR3. Trimming pared 6 bases from V and 1 base from J, leaving 12 bases between. In nucleotides, the CDR3 is TGTGCCAGCACGGGGGGCGGTGGCACAGATACGCAGTATTTT. Protein sequence: CASTGGGGTDTQYF.

The rearrangement uses TRBV7-2 and TRBJ2-5; maybe TRBD2 (7 bases). This CDR3 has 17 residues. Germline V gene sequence: CDR1 SGHTA, CDR2 FQGNSA. V was trimmed by 5 bases and J by 1 base, leaving 20 bases between them. The CDR3 DNA follows: TGTGCCAGCAGCGAAGGGGGGGTAGCGGGTCGCCAAGAGACCCAGTACTTC. It codes for CASSEGGVAGRQETQYF. Together with reference TRBV7-2 and TRBJ2-5, the CDR3 gives the full variable domain: GAGVSQSPSNKVTEKGKDVELRCDPISGHTALYWYRQSLGQGLEFLIYFQGNSAPDKSGLPSDRFSAERTGGSVSTLTIQRTQQEDSAVYLCASSEGGVAGRQETQYFGPGTRLLVL.

The chain couples TRBV6-1 to TRBJ2-7, with 8 bases identical to TRBD2. Trimming cost V 10 bases and J 4 bases; bases outside gene matches: 12. Germline V gives CDR1 MNHNS, CDR2 SASEGT. The CDR3 totals 14 residues. The CDR3 here is CATTSGSSSYEQYF. CDR3 nucleotide sequence: TGTGCCACCACCAGCGGGAGTTCGTCGTACGAGCAGTACTTC.

A remark on this clone: At one end, the junction sequence differs from germline, possibly due to a read error. V gene TRBV5-4 combines with J gene TRBJ2-1; the match to TRBD2 covers 11 bases. Germline V gene lookup returns CDR1 SGHNT and CDR2 YYREEE (reference sequence). This CDR3 comprises 16 residues. CDR3 in DNA: TGTGCCAGCAGCTCTCGGACTAGCGGGTCGGGGTGGGAGCTCGTCTTC. This codes for CASSSRTSGSGWELVF.

The chain couples TRBV10-2 to TRBJ2-7, with a tentative D call TRBD2 (5 bases). Trimming removed 6 bases from V and 0 bases from J, with 9 bases in between. This CDR3 is 13 amino acids long. The germline V gene has CDR1 WSHSY and CDR2 SAAADI. CDR3 DNA sequence: TGCGCCAGCAGCGGACTTCCCTCCTACGAGCAGTACTTC. Protein sequence: CASSGLPSYEQYF.

The chain couples TRBV2 to TRBJ1-2, with a weak D call TRBD1 (6 bases). This CDR3 comprises 12 residues. CDR1 and CDR2 (germline): SNHLY, FYNNEI. Trimming left V 8 bases short and J 8 bases short, with 15 bases between. This CDR3 reads CASLPGDWGYTF. The CDR3 region has the DNA TGTGCCAGCCTCCCAGGGGATTGGGGCTACACCTTC.

The chain links TRBV18 to TRBJ1-1, with 7 bases that match TRBD1. The length of the CDR3 is 15 residues. V trimming: 3 bases; J trimming: 5 bases; junction bases outside the gene matches: 9. Germline-derived CDR1 and CDR2 are KGHSH and LQKENI. The CDR3 protein is CASSPQDRPTTEAFF. In nucleotides, the CDR3 is TGTGCCAGCTCACCGCAGGACAGGCCGACTACTGAAGCTTTCTTT. Full variable domain (missing parts from reference TRBV18 and TRBJ1-1): NAGVMQNPRHLVRRRGQEARLRCSPMKGHSHVYWYRQLPEEGLKFMVYLQKENIIDESGMPKERFSAEFPKEGPSILRIQQVVRGDSAAYFCASSPQDRPTTEAFFGQGTRLTVV.

The genes are TRBV5-1 and TRBJ2-7, with TRBD2 matching over 9 bases. The CDR3 length is 15 residues. The J segment lost 2 bases and the V segment lost 3 bases, leaving 6 bases of the junction unmatched. Germline V gives CDR1 SGHRS, CDR2 YFSETQ. The DNA for the CDR3 is TGCGCCAGCAGCTCCGGACTAGCGTCGCCCTACGAGCAGTACTTC. This encodes CASSSGLASPYEQYF.

CDR3 sequence reads: CATSRVGTGNYGYTF. The CDR3 DNA reads TGTGCCACCAGCAGAGTTGGAACAGGGAACTATGGCTACACCTTC. V and J are TRBV15 and TRBJ1-2; possibly TRBD1 for D (6 bases). The CDR3 consists of 15 residues. V lost 1 base, J lost 2 bases, and 11 bases lay in between. From germline, CDR1 is LNHNV and CDR2 YYDKDF (reference sequence).

The rearrangement links TRBV6-5 to TRBJ1-5, with D tentatively TRBD1 (5 bases). The CDR3 runs to 15 residues. The V gene lost 5 bases and the J gene lost 2 bases, with 13 bases spanning the gap. Germline values: CDR1 MNHEY, CDR2 SVGAGI. CDR3 sequence reads: CASSRQGLGNQPQHF. CDR3 coding DNA: TGTGCCAGCAGTCGCCAGGGTCTCGGCAATCAGCCCCAGCATTTT.

The gene calls are TRBV9 and TRBJ1-2; the match to TRBD1 covers 7 bases. The CDR3 totals 18 residues. V trimming: 4 bases; J trimming: 3 bases; junction bases outside the gene matches: 18. The germline V gene has CDR1 SGDLS and CDR2 YYNGEE. The CDR3 DNA sequence: TGTGCCAGCAGCCCTCGCCAGACAGGGACCCCCGGGGACTATGGCTACACCTTC. Protein: CASSPRQTGTPGDYGYTF.

This chain joins TRBV4-3 and TRBJ2-6; TRBD1 agrees at 7 bases. The CDR3 runs 17 residues. V was clipped by 2 bases and J by 2 bases; unmatched bases: 6. CDR1 is LGHNA and CDR2 is YSLEER in the germline V gene. In DNA, the CDR3 is TGCGCCAGCAGCCAAAGAAACGACAGGGCTGGGGCCAACGTCCTGACTTTC. This encodes CASSQRNDRAGANVLTF.

This chain uses TRBV15 with TRBJ2-3, with 7 bases fitting TRBD1. Looked up from germline, CDR1 is LNHNV and CDR2 is YYDKDF (reference sequence). This CDR3 contains 14 residues. With 4 bases clipped from V and 4 bases from J, the junction kept 5 bases outside the gene matches. The CDR3 sequence: CATSKMRGPDTQYF. The CDR3 nucleotides read TGTGCCACCAGCAAGATGAGGGGGCCAGATACGCAGTATTTT.

The rearrangement joins TRBV5-5 to TRBJ2-7; perhaps TRBD1 as D (5 bases). From germline, CDR1 is SGHKS and CDR2 YYEKEE (reference sequence). Trimming pared 0 bases from V and 3 bases from J, leaving 13 bases between. The CDR3 length is 15 residues. CDR3 bases: TGTGCCAGCAGCTTGGTGGCAGGGCCAAGCTACGAGCAGTACTTC. Its protein is CASSLVAGPSYEQYF.